This is a list of T cell receptor beta chains from one sample in a study of human T cells and chemical hapten exposure. TCRdb called the RACE reads again in MiXCR, with one record for every CDR3 protein. This sample has about 170,000 distinct CDR3 sequences, with 25% to 35% found just once. The sample was whole blood, taken in connection with sensitization to the hapten diphenylcyclopropenone (DPC). These receptors all come from a young woman with alopecia areata. Some clones in this sample may be carry-over from other donors' samples. The conserved cysteine and the conserved F or W are not part of the CDR3 here. The order of the fields is clone size, V gene, CDR3 protein. Rows may omit the clone size; those that give it use once, few, many or a size class.

>-|TRBV29-1
SVEDFSRGYGYT
>-|TRBV29-1
SAKGTSITDEQF
>-|TRBV20-1
SATGVDGYT
>many|TRBV7-2
ASSLALTSGSEQY
>few|TRBV5-1
ASSSPGGLYEQY
>-|TRBV7-2
ASSLDKRGDTQY
>-|TRBV29-1
SVGGLAANTGELF
>-|TRBV4-1
ASSQGTSGRNEQF
>-|TRBV7-9
ASSSPGTNGYT
>-|TRBV11-2
ASSSRLVHTDTQY
>-|TRBV29-1
SVRWSTDTQY
>-|TRBV29-1
SATRYGSGRGKNEQF
>-|TRBV7-6
ASSTLAGGFTDTQY
>-|TRBV9
ASNYAGQETQY
>few|TRBV9
ASRATGELF
>-|TRBV20-1
SARVSGTDTQY